The rows below give T cell receptor beta chains drawn from one sample of a study of T cell repertoires in cytomegalovirus infection. TCRdb recomputed calls from the reads with MiXCR, one row per CDR3 protein. The table has almost 550,000 distinct CDR3 sequences, approximately 15% seen once. Specimen: CD8+ T cells from PBMCs. These receptor sequences come from a human donor in good health (CMV status not recorded). Some clones in this sample may be carry-over from other donors' samples. Both conserved end residues are part of each CDR3. Fields, in order: CDR3 protein, CDR3 DNA, clone size, D gene, V gene, J gene. A D gene is named only where the DNA matches it firmly. Size is stated for part of the rows, as once, few or many counts, or as a class when the clone is expanded.

cdr3_aa: CASIATSGEKNIQYF
cdr3_nt: TGTGCCAGCATCGCGACTAGCGGGGAAAAAAACATTCAGTACTTC
clone_size: .
d_call: TRBD2
v_call: TRBV27
j_call: TRBJ2-4

cdr3_aa: CASTVWAGGYNEQFF
cdr3_nt: TGTGCCAGCACCGTCTGGGCGGGAGGCTACAATGAGCAGTTCTTC
clone_size: few
d_call: TRBD2
v_call: TRBV2
j_call: TRBJ2-1

cdr3_aa: CAWSPGPNQPQHF
cdr3_nt: TGTGCCTGGAGTCCCGGCCCAAATCAGCCCCAGCATTTT
clone_size: .
d_call: .
v_call: TRBV30
j_call: TRBJ1-5

cdr3_aa: CASSLQREVSDTQYF
cdr3_nt: TGTGCCAGCAGCTTGCAGCGGGAGGTCTCAGATACGCAGTATTTT
clone_size: few
d_call: TRBD2
v_call: TRBV5-6
j_call: TRBJ2-3

cdr3_aa: CASSYFEKGGLEAFF
cdr3_nt: TGTGCCAGCAGCTACTTCGAAAAAGGCGGCCTCGAAGCTTTCTTT
clone_size: many
d_call: .
v_call: TRBV11-2
j_call: TRBJ1-1

cdr3_aa: CATSDSDGNQPQHF
cdr3_nt: TGTGCCACCAGTGACTCGGACGGCAATCAGCCCCAGCATTTT
clone_size: .
d_call: .
v_call: TRBV24-1
j_call: TRBJ1-5

cdr3_aa: CASSISGGLAAHEQFF
cdr3_nt: TGTGCCAGTAGTATAAGTGGGGGACTAGCTGCCCATGAGCAGTTCTTC
clone_size: many
d_call: TRBD2
v_call: TRBV19
j_call: TRBJ2-1

cdr3_aa: CAISESMGQKYYGYTF
cdr3_nt: TGTGCCATCAGTGAGTCGATGGGACAGAAGTACTATGGCTACACCTTC
clone_size: many
d_call: TRBD1
v_call: TRBV10-3
j_call: TRBJ1-2

cdr3_aa: CASSLYRENYGYTF
cdr3_nt: TGTGCCAGCAGTTTATACAGGGAAAACTATGGCTACACCTTC
clone_size: .
d_call: .
v_call: TRBV12-3/TRBV12-4
j_call: TRBJ1-2

cdr3_aa: CASSSGLPNSPLHF
cdr3_nt: TGTGCCAGCAGCTCAGGGTTACCTAATTCACCCCTCCACTTT
clone_size: many
d_call: .
v_call: TRBV7-2
j_call: TRBJ1-6

cdr3_aa: CASRPFLGLNQPQHF
cdr3_nt: TGCGCCAGCAGACCCTTTTTAGGGCTCAATCAGCCCCAGCATTTT
clone_size: .
d_call: .
v_call: TRBV23-1
j_call: TRBJ1-5

cdr3_aa: CASSTPTARYGYTF
cdr3_nt: TGTGCCAGCAGTACCCCGACAGCCCGCTATGGCTACACCTTC
clone_size: many
d_call: .
v_call: TRBV6-5
j_call: TRBJ1-2

cdr3_aa: CASSQGRLDNEQFF
cdr3_nt: TGCGCCAGCAGCCAGGGACGACTTGACAATGAGCAGTTCTTC
clone_size: few
d_call: .
v_call: TRBV4-1
j_call: TRBJ2-1

cdr3_aa: CASSHGLAGADTQYF
cdr3_nt: TGTGCCAGCAGCCACGGACTAGCGGGAGCTGATACGCAGTATTTT
clone_size: many
d_call: TRBD2
v_call: TRBV7-6
j_call: TRBJ2-3

cdr3_aa: CASSTGTGNNEQFF
cdr3_nt: TGTGCCAGCAGTACCGGGACAGGGAACAATGAGCAGTTCTTC
clone_size: .
d_call: TRBD1
v_call: TRBV6-5
j_call: TRBJ2-1

cdr3_aa: CSSSDTGERNQPKHF
cdr3_nt: TGTTCCAGCAGTGATACAGGGGAGAGAAATCAGCCCAAGCATTTT
clone_size: .
d_call: TRBD1
v_call: TRBV6-2/TRBV6-3
j_call: TRBJ1-5

cdr3_aa: CASSSDTLNTEAFF
cdr3_nt: TGTGCCAGCAGTTCGGACACTCTGAACACTGAAGCTTTCTTT
clone_size: many
d_call: .
v_call: TRBV27
j_call: TRBJ1-1

cdr3_aa: CASSFKDRGNEQYF
cdr3_nt: TGTGCCAGCAGCTTCAAGGACAGGGGTAACGAGCAGTACTTC
clone_size: many
d_call: TRBD1
v_call: TRBV7-9
j_call: TRBJ2-7

cdr3_aa: CASSASGTDTDTQYF
cdr3_nt: TGTGCCAGCAGTGCGAGCGGGACGGACACAGATACGCAGTATTTT
clone_size: .
d_call: TRBD2
v_call: TRBV6-1
j_call: TRBJ2-3

cdr3_aa: CASQYEAWNTEAFF
cdr3_nt: TGTGCCAGCCAGTATGAGGCCTGGAACACTGAAGCTTTCTTT
clone_size: many
d_call: .
v_call: TRBV28
j_call: TRBJ1-1

cdr3_aa: CASSDYGYSSYEQYF
cdr3_nt: TGTGCCAGCAGCGATTACGGGTATAGCTCCTACGAGCAGTACTTC
clone_size: .
d_call: .
v_call: TRBV27
j_call: TRBJ2-7

cdr3_aa: CAISSRTHQYYEQYF
cdr3_nt: TGTGCCATCAGTTCACGGACCCACCAATACTACGAGCAGTACTTC
clone_size: .
d_call: .
v_call: TRBV27
j_call: TRBJ2-7

cdr3_aa: CASRQIGNTETFF
cdr3_nt: TGTGCCAGCAGACAAATTGGGAACACTGAAACTTTCTTT
clone_size: .
d_call: .
v_call: TRBV12-3/TRBV12-4
j_call: TRBJ1-1

cdr3_aa: CASSLAPRTGSNTGELFF
cdr3_nt: TGTGCCAGCAGTTTAGCCCCGCGGACAGGCTCGAACACCGGGGAGCTGTTTTTT
clone_size: many
d_call: TRBD1
v_call: TRBV12-3/TRBV12-4
j_call: TRBJ2-2

cdr3_aa: CASSTQDIGTEAFF
cdr3_nt: TGTGCCAGCAGCACACAGGACATAGGCACTGAAGCTTTCTTT
clone_size: many
d_call: .
v_call: TRBV7-9
j_call: TRBJ1-1

cdr3_aa: CASSEVTGGNEKLFF
cdr3_nt: TGTGCCAGCAGTGAAGTCACAGGGGGGAATGAAAAACTGTTTTTT
clone_size: .
d_call: TRBD1
v_call: TRBV6-1
j_call: TRBJ1-4

cdr3_aa: CASSLDRGNSPLHF
cdr3_nt: TGTGCCAGCAGCTTAGACAGGGGCAATTCACCCCTCCACTTT
clone_size: many
d_call: TRBD1
v_call: TRBV7-8
j_call: TRBJ1-6

cdr3_aa: CATSGLGQGGTEAFF
cdr3_nt: TGTGCCACCAGCGGGCTGGGACAGGGGGGCACTGAAGCTTTCTTT
clone_size: few
d_call: TRBD1
v_call: TRBV15
j_call: TRBJ1-1

cdr3_aa: CASRVGGAYEQFF
cdr3_nt: TGTGCCAGCAGGGTCGGGGGGGCGTATGAGCAGTTCTTC
clone_size: many
d_call: TRBD2
v_call: TRBV6-5
j_call: TRBJ2-1

cdr3_aa: CASSPKVRGRASTDTQYF
cdr3_nt: TGTGCCAGCTCACCTAAGGTGCGCGGGAGGGCGAGCACAGATACGCAGTATTTT
clone_size: .
d_call: TRBD2
v_call: TRBV18
j_call: TRBJ2-3

cdr3_aa: CASSLRTGAKNIQYF
cdr3_nt: TGTGCCAGCAGTCTAAGGACAGGAGCCAAAAACATTCAGTACTTC
clone_size: .
d_call: TRBD1
v_call: TRBV12-3/TRBV12-4
j_call: TRBJ2-4

cdr3_aa: CASSIAGNKETQYF
cdr3_nt: TGTGCCAGTAGTATTGCGGGGAACAAGGAGACCCAGTACTTC
clone_size: few
d_call: .
v_call: TRBV19
j_call: TRBJ2-5

cdr3_aa: CASSQSGPYGYTF
cdr3_nt: TGTGCCAGCAGCCAAAGTGGACCCTATGGCTACACCTTC
clone_size: .
d_call: .
v_call: TRBV4-2
j_call: TRBJ1-2

cdr3_aa: CASFNLGLAEKLFF
cdr3_nt: TGTGCCAGCTTTAACCTCGGATTAGCGGAAAAACTGTTTTTT
clone_size: many
d_call: .
v_call: TRBV12-3/TRBV12-4
j_call: TRBJ1-4

cdr3_aa: CASSSRWEGDEKLFF
cdr3_nt: TGTGCCAGCAGTTCCCGATGGGAGGGGGATGAAAAACTGTTTTTT
clone_size: many
d_call: .
v_call: TRBV12-3/TRBV12-4
j_call: TRBJ1-4

cdr3_aa: CASRPPGQGMEKLFF
cdr3_nt: TGTGCCAGCAGACCTCCGGGACAGGGGATGGAAAAACTGTTTTTT
clone_size: .
d_call: TRBD1
v_call: TRBV12-3/TRBV12-4
j_call: TRBJ1-4

cdr3_aa: CASSPSRLGQQINQPQHF
cdr3_nt: TGTGCCAGCAGTCCATCCCGGTTGGGGCAGCAAATCAATCAGCCCCAGCATTTT
clone_size: .
d_call: .
v_call: TRBV28
j_call: TRBJ1-5

cdr3_aa: CASSQYYSGLAGTYSYNEQFF
cdr3_nt: TGTGCCAGCAGCCAATATTACTCGGGACTAGCGGGCACCTACTCCTACAATGAGCAGTTCTTC
clone_size: many
d_call: TRBD2
v_call: TRBV4-2
j_call: TRBJ2-1

cdr3_aa: CASSWGEPNYGYTF
cdr3_nt: TGTGCCAGCAGCTGGGGAGAACCTAACTATGGCTACACCTTC
clone_size: .
d_call: .
v_call: TRBV7-9
j_call: TRBJ1-2

cdr3_aa: CSVEEGDGEYF
cdr3_nt: TGCAGCGTTGAAGAGGGGGACGGGGAGTACTTC
clone_size: few
d_call: .
v_call: TRBV29-1
j_call: TRBJ2-7

cdr3_aa: CATDRNFYGYTF
cdr3_nt: TGTGCCACGGACAGGAACTTCTATGGCTACACCTTC
clone_size: few
d_call: TRBD1
v_call: TRBV2
j_call: TRBJ1-2

cdr3_aa: CASSQETGANYGYTF
cdr3_nt: TGTGCCAGCAGCCAAGAAACGGGAGCTAACTATGGCTACACCTTC
clone_size: few
d_call: .
v_call: TRBV4-2
j_call: TRBJ1-2

cdr3_aa: CASSTRTSGRAETQYF
cdr3_nt: TGTGCCAGTAGTACCCGGACTAGCGGGAGGGCCGAGACCCAGTACTTC
clone_size: .
d_call: TRBD2
v_call: TRBV19
j_call: TRBJ2-5

cdr3_aa: CASSFGVADYEQYF
cdr3_nt: TGTGCCAGCAGTTTCGGGGTAGCGGATTACGAGCAGTACTTC
clone_size: .
d_call: .
v_call: TRBV12-3/TRBV12-4
j_call: TRBJ2-7

cdr3_aa: CASSLYDPEQFF
cdr3_nt: TGTGCCAGCAGTTTGTATGACCCCGAGCAGTTCTTC
clone_size: many
d_call: .
v_call: TRBV28
j_call: TRBJ2-1

cdr3_aa: CARSLAGPERGSYEPYF
cdr3_nt: TGTGCCAGAAGCTTAGCTGGCCCCGAAAGGGGGTCCTACGAGCCGTACTTC
clone_size: .
d_call: .
v_call: TRBV7-6
j_call: TRBJ2-7

cdr3_aa: CANAVSLNTEAFF
cdr3_nt: TGTGCCAACGCGGTATCGTTGAACACTGAAGCTTTCTTT
clone_size: few
d_call: .
v_call: TRBV12-3/TRBV12-4
j_call: TRBJ1-1

cdr3_aa: CASSPYPGITRSMNTEAFF
cdr3_nt: TGTGCCAGCAGCCCCTACCCGGGGATCACCAGGAGTATGAACACTGAAGCTTTCTTT
clone_size: .
d_call: .
v_call: TRBV9
j_call: TRBJ1-1

cdr3_aa: CASSLAPLDSLGRYGYTF
cdr3_nt: TGTGCCAGCAGCTTAGCGCCCCTGGACAGCTTGGGCCGCTATGGCTACACCTTC
clone_size: many
d_call: .
v_call: TRBV7-9
j_call: TRBJ1-2

cdr3_aa: CASTPGARDYGYTF
cdr3_nt: TGTGCCAGCACCCCCGGGGCCCGTGACTATGGCTACACCTTC
clone_size: .
d_call: .
v_call: TRBV6-1
j_call: TRBJ1-2

cdr3_aa: CASSIRRGTYGYTF
cdr3_nt: TGTGCCAGTAGTATAAGGAGGGGGACCTATGGCTACACCTTC
clone_size: few
d_call: .
v_call: TRBV19
j_call: TRBJ1-2

cdr3_aa: CASSSRLPFQYF
cdr3_nt: TGTGCCAGCAGTTCGCGGTTACCCTTCCAGTATTTT
clone_size: few
d_call: .
v_call: TRBV6-1
j_call: TRBJ2-3

cdr3_aa: CASRIWTSGGAGGGELFF
cdr3_nt: TGTGCCAGCAGAATATGGACTAGCGGGGGGGCCGGAGGCGGGGAGCTGTTTTTT
clone_size: many
d_call: TRBD2
v_call: TRBV11-2
j_call: TRBJ2-2

cdr3_aa: CASSEAGPLVGETQYF
cdr3_nt: TGTGCCAGCAGTGAAGCGGGGCCCCTCGTAGGAGAGACCCAGTACTTC
clone_size: many
d_call: .
v_call: TRBV6-1
j_call: TRBJ2-5